This T cell receptor beta chain originates from a study of blood T cell repertoires in COVID-19. As for the study in general: Sites across the United States, Italy and Spain contributed samples from acute and convalescent COVID-19. From T cells, B-cell-depleted T cells, or PBMCs came the material, which was cDNA or gDNA.

Per the original methods: Reference gene primer amplification gave nucleated cell count estimates. The data were produced by immunoSEQ multiplex PCR, yet TCRdb's version contains in-frame clones alone and is incomplete. The V and J calls and clone size were taken over from that table, and D and trimming were inferred from the DNA. Among fewer than 80,000 clones listed, 89% were seen once. The junction had 6 bases not matched to a gene; V was cut back by 3 bases and J by 7 bases. The CDR3 length is 15 residues. CDR1 and CDR2 from the germline V gene are KGHSH and LQKENI. The sequencing sample was made of peripheral blood. The source of this sequence is a woman in her forties or fifties with active COVID-19. The V and J genes are TRBV18 and TRBJ2-2; 9 nucleotides align to TRBD1. The CDR3 protein is CASSPRTGESGELFF. CDR3 nucleotides: TGTGCCAGCTCACCGCGGACAGGGGAGAGCGGGGAGCTGTTTTTT.